The clone carrying this TCR beta chain appeared a few times. Its antigen is undetermined. The data were taken from a study of post-analysis software for immune sequencing data. Study conclusions and caveats: Normalized Chao1 diversity was significantly reduced in patients versus controls. TRBV5-6, TRBV5-1 and TRBV20-1 belonged to a set of roughly 5 TRBV segments that were more frequent in patients than controls.

Between the trimmed V and J ends, which lost 5 bases and 7 bases, there was a span of 12 bases. Germline values: CDR1 SEHNR, CDR2 FQNEAQ (reference sequence). There are 14 residues in the CDR3. Every TCR beta cDNA library bore unique molecular identifiers. Researchers reported 400,000 to 600,000 cDNA molecules coming from roughly 1 to 10 million T cells. TCRdb re-derived calls from the PCR reads in MiXCR, one entry per CDR3 protein. The table lists some 800,000 distinct CDR3 sequences, about 45% of them singletons, with 4.9% in the top ten. The sample consisted of blood. V usage is TRBV7-9 and J usage is TRBJ1-6; possible D gene TRBD1, 5 bases. The receptor was isolated from a girl aged 5-17 years with multiple sclerosis. The CDR3 spells CASSARVGNSPLHF. DNA for the CDR3: TGTGCCAGCAGCGCCAGGGTTGGGAATTCACCCCTCCACTTT. Drawing the rest from reference TRBV7-9 and TRBJ1-6, the complete variable domain is DTGVSQNPRHKITKRGQNVTFRCDPISEHNRLYWYRQTLGQGPEFLTYFQNEAQLEKSRLLSDRFSAERPKGSFSTLEIQRTEQGDSAMYLCASSARVGNSPLHFGNGTRLTVT.